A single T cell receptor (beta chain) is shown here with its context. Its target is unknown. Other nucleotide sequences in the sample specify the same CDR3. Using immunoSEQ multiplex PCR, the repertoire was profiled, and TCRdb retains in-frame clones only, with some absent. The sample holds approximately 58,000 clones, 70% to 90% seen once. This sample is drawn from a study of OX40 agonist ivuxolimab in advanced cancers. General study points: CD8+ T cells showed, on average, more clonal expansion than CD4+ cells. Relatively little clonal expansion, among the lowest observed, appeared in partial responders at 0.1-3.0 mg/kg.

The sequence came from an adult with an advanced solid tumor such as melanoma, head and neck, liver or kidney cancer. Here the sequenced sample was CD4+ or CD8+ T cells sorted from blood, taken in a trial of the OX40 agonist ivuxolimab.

CDR3 protein: CASSLLAGGGGEQYF. The CDR3 coding sequence is TGTGCCAGCAGCTTACTAGCGGGGGGTGGAGGGGAGCAGTACTTC. The genes are TRBV7-2 and TRBJ2-7, with 11 bases lining up with TRBD2. The CDR3 has 15 residues. The germline gives CDR1 SGHTA, CDR2 FQGNSA. Germline trimming cut 2 bases from V and 7 bases from J; bases unmatched to any gene: 7.